This T cell receptor beta chain was profiled in a study of OX40 agonist ivuxolimab in advanced cancers. For the study at large: Around 40% of patients had received prior checkpoint inhibitor therapy.

A word on this clone: Its antigen is as yet unknown.

TCRdb keeps only in-frame clones here, not all; method: immunoSEQ multiplex PCR. The top ten hold 1.5% to 2% of the sample, which has tens of thousands of clones, around 84% seen once. Germline V lookup: CDR1 SGHNT, CDR2 YYREEE (reference sequence). This CDR3 has 14 residues. Trimming removed 2 bases from V and 8 bases from J, with 16 bases in between. General study results and limits: Partial responders at 0.1-3.0 mg/kg showed near-lowest clonal expansion. Clonal expansion was seen in CD4+ and CD8+ blood T cells by week 6 at 0.1 to 3.0 mg/kg.

This sequence was found in an adult with an advanced solid tumor such as melanoma, head and neck, liver or kidney cancer. The chain links TRBV5-4 to TRBJ1-2, with a possible D match to TRBD1 (5 bases). The sample consisted of CD4+ or CD8+ T cells sorted from blood, taken in a trial of the OX40 agonist ivuxolimab. DNA of the CDR3: TGTGCCAGCAGCTTTGTCACCGGGGCTTGGGGCTACACCTTC. This codes for CASSFVTGAWGYTF.